This T cell receptor beta chain was captured in a study of shared clonotypes between healthy human individuals. Study background: Donors had three CD4 naive, three CD4 memory, two CD8 naive and one CD8 memory plate apiece.

The count of this clone is one. Method: immunoSEQ multiplex PCR; TCRdb's copy keeps in-frame clones and lacks some. The data contain some 1,100,000 clones, approximately 78% of them seen just once; the ten biggest clones take up around 0.47%. The sequencing sample was made of memory CD4+ T cells from PBMCs. Subset described: CD45RA-negative fraction. This sequence was found in a man aged 18 to 30 in good health. Some clones in this sample may be carry-over from other donors' samples.

This CDR3 is CASNPRVGVNYGYTF. CDR3 bases: TGTGCCAGCAACCCGCGAGTTGGGGTAAACTATGGCTACACCTTC. The chain carries TRBV6-1 and TRBJ1-2; D is unresolved. This CDR3 region has 15 residues. CDR1 MNHNS and CDR2 SASEGT come from the germline V gene. V was clipped by 7 bases and J by 2 bases, with 17 bases between them.